These 2 T cell receptor beta chains were all obtained from the same sample, sequenced in a study of response to subunit inactivated influenza vaccine. TCRdb re-analysed the RT-PCR reads in MiXCR, keeping a single row per CDR3 protein. The profile shows roughly 540,000 distinct CDR3 sequences, approximately 20% of them singletons. These data also formed part of another study, on T cells expressing NK-cell markers. That source notes: cDNA encoding TCR beta was synthesized via 5'RACE template switching incorporating UMIs.

Sequences were derived from CD4+ T cells sorted from PBMCs, sampled less than 13 days after vaccination. All receptors come from a man in his forties or fifties who received an inactivated influenza vaccine.

The sample holds a few counts of this clonotype. This sequence joins TRBV10-2 and TRBJ2-1, with D hard to call. The germline V and J ends were trimmed by 6 bases and 6 bases, with 9 bases remaining between them. This CDR3 comprises 12 residues. Germline CDR1 is WSHSY and CDR2 is SAAADI. CDR3 DNA sequence: TGCGCCAGCAGCGTGACCGTCAATGAGCAGTTCTTC. This gives the protein CASSVTVNEQFF.

This chain uses TRBV7-2 with TRBJ2-1, with 10 bases matching TRBD2. CDR3 length: 14 amino acids. V was clipped by 8 bases and J by 8 bases; unmatched bases: 9. Germline CDR1 and CDR2: SGHTA and FQGNSA. This CDR3 reads CASLTSSGSYEQFF. The CDR3 DNA reads as TGTGCCAGCCTCACTTCTAGCGGGAGCTATGAGCAGTTCTTC.